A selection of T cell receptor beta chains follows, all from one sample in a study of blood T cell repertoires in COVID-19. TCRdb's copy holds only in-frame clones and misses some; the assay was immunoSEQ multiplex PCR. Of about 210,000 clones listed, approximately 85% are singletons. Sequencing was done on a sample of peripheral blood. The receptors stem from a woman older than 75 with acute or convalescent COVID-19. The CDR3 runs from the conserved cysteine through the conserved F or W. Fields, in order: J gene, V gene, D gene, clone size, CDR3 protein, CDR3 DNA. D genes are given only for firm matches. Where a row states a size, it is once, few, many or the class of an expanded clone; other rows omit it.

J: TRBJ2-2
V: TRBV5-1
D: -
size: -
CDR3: CASSLPLSGTNTGELFF
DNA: TGCGCCAGCAGCTTGCCCCTGAGCGGAACGAACACCGGGGAGCTGTTTTTT

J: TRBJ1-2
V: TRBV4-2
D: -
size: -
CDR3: CASSQTAVPDGYTF
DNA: TGTGCCAGCAGCCAGACGGCGGTGCCCGATGGCTACACCTTC

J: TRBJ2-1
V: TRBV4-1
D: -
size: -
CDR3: CASSPQGGREGDEQFF
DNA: TGCGCCAGCAGCCCCCAAGGTGGGAGAGAGGGCGATGAGCAGTTCTTC

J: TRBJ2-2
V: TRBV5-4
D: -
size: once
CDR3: CASSLKGVGTGELFF
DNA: TGTGCCAGCAGCTTGAAAGGAGTCGGCACCGGGGAGCTGTTTTTT

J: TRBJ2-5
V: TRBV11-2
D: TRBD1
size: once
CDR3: CASSFGQEETQYF
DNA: TGTGCCAGCAGCTTCGGACAGGAAGAGACCCAGTACTTC

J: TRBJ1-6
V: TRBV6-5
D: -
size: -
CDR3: CASSQANSYNSPLHF
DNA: TGTGCCAGCAGTCAGGCCAACTCCTATAATTCACCCCTCCACTTT

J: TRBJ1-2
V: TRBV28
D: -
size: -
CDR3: CASSFGGQYLYGYTF
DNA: TGTGCCAGCAGTTTCGGCGGGCAGTATCTCTATGGCTACACCTTC

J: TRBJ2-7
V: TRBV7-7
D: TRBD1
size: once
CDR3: CASSLGTGGSYEQYF
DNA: TGTGCTAGCAGCTTAGGGACAGGGGGCTCCTACGAGCAGTACTTC

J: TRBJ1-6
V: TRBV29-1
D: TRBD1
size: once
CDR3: CSARQGLGSPLHF
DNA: TGCAGCGCTAGACAGGGATTGGGCTCACCCCTCCACTTT

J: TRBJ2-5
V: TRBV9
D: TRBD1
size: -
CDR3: CASSLNRGNVETQYF
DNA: TGTGCCAGCAGCCTAAACAGGGGGAATGTGGAGACCCAGTACTTC

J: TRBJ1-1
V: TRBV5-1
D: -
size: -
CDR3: CASSLGVWLNTEAFF
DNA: TGCGCCAGCAGCTTGGGTGTGTGGCTGAACACTGAAGCTTTCTTT

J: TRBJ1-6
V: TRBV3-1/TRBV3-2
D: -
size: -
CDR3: CASRGGVYNSPLHF
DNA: TGTGCCAGCCGGGGGGGAGTCTATAATTCACCCCTCCACTTT

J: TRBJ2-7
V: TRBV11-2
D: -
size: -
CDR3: CASSRTTDSSYEQYF
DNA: TGTGCCAGCAGCAGAACGACAGATAGCTCCTACGAGCAGTACTTC

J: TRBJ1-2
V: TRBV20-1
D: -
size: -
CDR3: CSAPGSIYTF
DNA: TGCAGTGCCCCGGGTTCTATTTACACCTTC

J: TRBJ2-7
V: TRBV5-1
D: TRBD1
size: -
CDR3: CASSLEDRVGEQYF
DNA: TGCGCCAGCAGCTTGGAGGACAGGGTGGGCGAGCAGTACTTC

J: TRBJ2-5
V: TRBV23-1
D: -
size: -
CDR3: CANPPWRAKETQYF
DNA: TGCGCCAACCCGCCTTGGAGGGCCAAGGAGACCCAGTACTTC

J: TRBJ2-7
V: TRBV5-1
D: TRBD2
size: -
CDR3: CASSQGLAGAEQYF
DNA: TGCGCCAGCAGCCAGGGACTAGCGGGAGCCGAGCAGTACTTC

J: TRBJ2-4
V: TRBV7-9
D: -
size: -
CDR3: CASSLGRGIDKNIQYF
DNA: TGTGCCAGCAGCTTAGGTAGGGGGATCGACAAAAACATTCAGTACTTC

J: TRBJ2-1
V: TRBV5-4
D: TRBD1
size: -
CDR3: CASSLGTGSNEQFF
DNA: TGTGCCAGCAGCTTGGGGACAGGGTCCAATGAGCAGTTCTTC

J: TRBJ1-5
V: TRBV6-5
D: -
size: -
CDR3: CASRGSGQPQHF
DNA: TGTGCCAGCAGGGGCTCCGGTCAGCCCCAGCATTTT

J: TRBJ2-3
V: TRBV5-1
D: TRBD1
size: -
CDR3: CASSFRGRLTDTQYF
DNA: TGCGCCAGCAGCTTCAGGGGGCGCCTCACAGATACGCAGTATTTT

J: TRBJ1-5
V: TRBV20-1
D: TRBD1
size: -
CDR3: CSASDRDRTNQPQHF
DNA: TGCAGTGCTAGTGACCGGGACAGGACAAATCAGCCCCAGCATTTT

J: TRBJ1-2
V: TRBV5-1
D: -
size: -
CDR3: CASSLDQAYGYTF
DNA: TGCGCCAGCAGCTTGGATCAGGCATATGGCTACACCTTC

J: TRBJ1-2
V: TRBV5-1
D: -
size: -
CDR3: CASSQTEARGYGYTF
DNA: TGCGCCAGCAGCCAGACAGAAGCTAGGGGCTATGGCTACACCTTC

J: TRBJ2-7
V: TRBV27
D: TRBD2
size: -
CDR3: CASSFTTGTSGILPYEQYF
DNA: TGTGCCAGCAGTTTTACCACCGGGACTAGCGGGATCCTACCCTACGAGCAGTACTTC

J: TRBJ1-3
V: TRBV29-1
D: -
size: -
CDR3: CSADQGAGNTIYF
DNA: TGCAGCGCTGATCAAGGGGCGGGAAACACCATATATTTT

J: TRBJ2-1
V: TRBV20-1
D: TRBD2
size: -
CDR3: CSARWGEGRFF
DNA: TGCAGTGCTAGATGGGGGGAGGGCCGCTTCTTC

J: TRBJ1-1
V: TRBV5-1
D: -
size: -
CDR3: CASSLDRSEAFF
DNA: TGCGCCAGCAGCTTAGACAGAAGTGAAGCTTTCTTT

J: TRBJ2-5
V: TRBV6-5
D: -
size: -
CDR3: CASSYLGAETQYF
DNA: TGTGCCAGCAGTTACCTGGGCGCGGAGACCCAGTACTTC

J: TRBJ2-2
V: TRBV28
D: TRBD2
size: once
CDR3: CASSGVNPLAGGPNTGELFF
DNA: TGTGCCAGCAGTGGAGTAAACCCCCTAGCGGGAGGCCCGAACACCGGGGAGCTGTTTTTT

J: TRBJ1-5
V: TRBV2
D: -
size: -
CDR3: CASTDRTANQPQHF
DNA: TGTGCCAGCACTGACAGGACAGCGAATCAGCCCCAGCATTTT

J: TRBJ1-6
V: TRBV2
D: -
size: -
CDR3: CASGLPASSHNSPLHF
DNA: TGTGCCTCGGGACTTCCCGCTTCATCCCATAATTCACCCCTCCACTTT

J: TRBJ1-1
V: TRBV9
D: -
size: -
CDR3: CASSRATGVTENTEAFF
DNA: TGTGCCAGCAGCCGAGCGACAGGTGTAACTGAGAACACTGAAGCTTTCTTT

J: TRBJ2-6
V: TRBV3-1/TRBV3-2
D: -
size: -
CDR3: CASSQPHPGEAGANVLTF
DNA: TGTGCCAGCAGCCAACCGCACCCCGGGGAAGCAGGGGCCAACGTCCTGACTTTC

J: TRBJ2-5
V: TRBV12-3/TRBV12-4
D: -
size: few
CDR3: CASSFNQETQYF
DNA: TGTGCCAGCAGTTTTAACCAAGAGACCCAGTACTTC

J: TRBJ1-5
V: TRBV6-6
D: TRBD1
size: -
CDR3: CASSFQQGGGNQPQHF
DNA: TGTGCCAGCAGTTTCCAACAGGGGGGCGGCAATCAGCCCCAGCATTTT

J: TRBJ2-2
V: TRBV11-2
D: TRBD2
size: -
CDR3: CASSLVGRERGGELFF
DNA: TGTGCCAGCAGCCTAGTAGGGCGGGAGAGGGGCGGGGAGCTGTTTTTT

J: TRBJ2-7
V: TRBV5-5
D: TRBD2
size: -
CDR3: CASSQLAGVTYEQYF
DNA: TGTGCCAGCAGCCAACTAGCGGGAGTGACCTACGAGCAGTACTTC

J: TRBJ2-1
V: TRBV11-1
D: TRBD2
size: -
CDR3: CASSLGLAGGLDEQFF
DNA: TGTGCCAGCAGCTTAGGGCTAGCGGGAGGGTTAGATGAGCAGTTCTTC